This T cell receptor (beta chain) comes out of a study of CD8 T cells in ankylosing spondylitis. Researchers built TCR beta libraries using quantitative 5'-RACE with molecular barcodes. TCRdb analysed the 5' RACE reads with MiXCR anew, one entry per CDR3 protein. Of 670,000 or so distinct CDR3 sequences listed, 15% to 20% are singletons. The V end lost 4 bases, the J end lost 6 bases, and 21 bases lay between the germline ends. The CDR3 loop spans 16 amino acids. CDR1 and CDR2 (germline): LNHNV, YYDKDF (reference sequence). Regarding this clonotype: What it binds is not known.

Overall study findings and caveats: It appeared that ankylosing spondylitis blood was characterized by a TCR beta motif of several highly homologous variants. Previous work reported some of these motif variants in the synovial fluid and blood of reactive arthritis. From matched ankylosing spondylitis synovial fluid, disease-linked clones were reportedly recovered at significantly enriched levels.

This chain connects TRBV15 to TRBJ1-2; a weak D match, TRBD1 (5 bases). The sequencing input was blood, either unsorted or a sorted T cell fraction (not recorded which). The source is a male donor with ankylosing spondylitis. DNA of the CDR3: TGTGCCACCAGCACCGGGCGGAACAGGCCTTTGAATGGCTACACCTTC. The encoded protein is CATSTGRNRPLNGYTF.